This is a list of T cell receptor beta chains from one sample in a study of cytomegalovirus exposure and HLA in healthy donors. The repertoire was sequenced with immunoSEQ multiplex PCR; TCRdb's copy has only in-frame clones and lacks some. The sample records approximately 200,000 clones, under 90% being singletons. The specimen was PBMCs. Receptor source: a human donor in good health. The CDR3 runs from the conserved cysteine through the conserved F or W. Each record gives: V gene, clone size, J gene, D gene, CDR3 DNA, CDR3 protein. The D gene is left open where the match is weak. A row's size may be missing; if present it is once, few, many or a size class.

TRBV4-1	.	TRBJ2-1	TRBD1	TGCGCCAGCAGCCAAGGACTCCTAGGACAGGGCGGACGTGAGCAGTTCTTC	CASSQGLLGQGGREQFF
TRBV7-8	.	TRBJ2-7	TRBD1	TGTGCCAGCAGCCCCTGGGACAGGGCCTACGAGCAGTACTTC	CASSPWDRAYEQYF
TRBV28	.	TRBJ2-7	.	TGTGCCAGCAGTGATACGGGACACTCCTACGAGCAGTACTTC	CASSDTGHSYEQYF
TRBV7-9	.	TRBJ2-2	.	TGTGCCAGCAGCCAACCCGAGGCCGGGGAGCTGTTTTTT	CASSQPEAGELFF
TRBV5-1	.	TRBJ2-3	TRBD2	TGCGCCAGCAGCTTAATTCCGGGACTAGTGTCATTAGATACGCAGTATTTT	CASSLIPGLVSLDTQYF
TRBV18	.	TRBJ2-7	TRBD1	TGTGCCAGTCACCGGGACAGGGGGCCCTACGAGCAGTACTTC	CASHRDRGPYEQYF
TRBV7-9	once	TRBJ2-1	TRBD2	TGTGCCAGCACCCCGGGCGGGAGCGGCCCAAATGAGCAGTTCTTC	CASTPGGSGPNEQFF
TRBV11-2	.	TRBJ2-1	TRBD2	TGTGCCAGCAGCTACTACAGACTAGCGGGAGGGCCAGCCTACAATGAGCAGTTCTTC	CASSYYRLAGGPAYNEQFF
TRBV7-9	.	TRBJ1-3	.	TGTGCCAGCAGCCTATTCCAGGTTGCTGGAAACACCATATATTTT	CASSLFQVAGNTIYF
TRBV15	once	TRBJ1-2	TRBD1	TGTGCCACCAGCAGATCACGGACAGGGGGAGGCTACACCTTC	CATSRSRTGGGYTF
TRBV18	.	TRBJ2-1	TRBD2	TGTGCCAGCTCACCCACCGCCATTCTAGCGGGAGAAGAGAATGAGCAGTTCTTC	CASSPTAILAGEENEQFF
TRBV7-9	.	TRBJ2-1	.	TGTGCCAGCAGCGCTAACTACGGCAATGAGCAGTTCTTC	CASSANYGNEQFF
TRBV6-5	once	TRBJ1-2	TRBD1	TGTGCCAGCAGTGGGGGGACAGGGGTTGGCGGCTACACCTTC	CASSGGTGVGGYTF
TRBV6-6	few	TRBJ2-7	.	TGTGCCAGCACCATGGAGGGATTAACCTACGAGCAGTACTTC	CASTMEGLTYEQYF
TRBV19	.	TRBJ2-4	.	TGTGCCAGTAGTATCGACAGAATTCAGTACTTC	CASSIDRIQYF
TRBV5-1	.	TRBJ2-7	TRBD2	TGCGCCAGCAGCTCATCTCGGGCTAGCGGGTTATACGAGCAGTACTTC	CASSSSRASGLYEQYF
TRBV2	.	TRBJ1-1	TRBD1	TGTGCCAGCAGGGCGGAGACAGGGAAAGCTTTCTTT	CASRAETGKAFF
TRBV5-1	.	TRBJ2-1	.	TGCGCCAGCAGCTTGGAACCGGGACTGTATAACAATGAGCAGTTCTTC	CASSLEPGLYNNEQFF
TRBV2	.	TRBJ1-2	.	TGTGCCAGCAGTCCGATCGTTTGGGCAGGGTATGGCTACACCTTC	CASSPIVWAGYGYTF
TRBV5-4	.	TRBJ2-7	.	TGTGCCAGCAGCGAATCCGCTAGCAGATACGAGCAGTACTTC	CASSESASRYEQYF
TRBV10-3	.	TRBJ2-3	TRBD2	TGTGCCATCAGTGAGTCGAATAGCGGGACCACAGATACGCAGTATTTT	CAISESNSGTTDTQYF
TRBV5-1	.	TRBJ2-7	TRBD1	TGCGCCAGCAGCTTGGCAGGCAGGGGGCTCGAGCAGTACTTC	CASSLAGRGLEQYF
TRBV2	.	TRBJ2-7	TRBD1	TGTGCCAGCAGTGAAGGCGGCGCGGGACAGGGGGTGGGCGAGCAGTACTTC	CASSEGGAGQGVGEQYF
TRBV4-3	.	TRBJ1-4	TRBD1	TGCGCCAGCAGCCAGCGGGACAGGGTTGGGGAAAAACTGTTTTTT	CASSQRDRVGEKLFF
TRBV7-9	.	TRBJ2-3	TRBD2	TGTGCCAGCAGCCGGAAGCGGGAGATAGATACGCAGTATTTT	CASSRKREIDTQYF
TRBV18	.	TRBJ2-2	.	TGTGCCAGCTCACCTCAGGGGTCCGGGGAGCTGTTTTTT	CASSPQGSGELFF
TRBV28	.	TRBJ2-1	.	TGTGCCAGCACCCCGGACAGTCTTACGACCAATGAGCAGTTCTTC	CASTPDSLTTNEQFF
TRBV6-1	.	TRBJ1-5	.	TGTGCCAGCAGCGCGGGACGCCTTTTCGCCCAGCATTTT	CASSAGRLFAQHF
TRBV11-1	once	TRBJ2-1	.	TGTGCCAGCAGCTCTGACATCTACAATGAGCAGTTCTTC	CASSSDIYNEQFF
TRBV28	few	TRBJ2-1	TRBD1	TGTGCCAGCAGTTTACCGGGACAGGGGGTTTACAATGAGCAGTTCTTC	CASSLPGQGVYNEQFF
TRBV4-3	.	TRBJ1-1	.	TGCGCCAGCAGCCAAGGACTTTTAAACACTGAAGCTTTCTTT	CASSQGLLNTEAFF
TRBV9	.	TRBJ2-1	.	TGTGCCAGCAGCGTAAAGGGCGGGTTCCCCTCTACCTACAATGAGCAGTTCTTC	CASSVKGGFPSTYNEQFF
TRBV21-1	.	TRBJ2-7	.	TGTGCCAGCAGCAAAGAGGGGATCAGCGGGAGGGCCGCCGAGCAGTACTTC	CASSKEGISGRAAEQYF
TRBV19	once	TRBJ1-5	TRBD1	TGTGCCAGTAGTCCGATGACAGGGGTAGACAATCAGCCCCAGCATTTT	CASSPMTGVDNQPQHF
TRBV5-4	.	TRBJ2-3	TRBD1	TGTGCCAGCAGCTTGGGGGGAGTCGTACAGGGGGTGACAGATACGCAGTATTTT	CASSLGGVVQGVTDTQYF
TRBV28	once	TRBJ1-1	.	TGTGCCAGCAGTTTATCGGTTAACACTGAAGCTTTCTTT	CASSLSVNTEAFF
TRBV18	.	TRBJ2-1	.	TGTGCCAGCTCACCAACCAGCTCCTACAATGAGCAGTTCTTC	CASSPTSSYNEQFF
TRBV19	.	TRBJ1-6	.	TGTGCCAGTAGTGCCACTCGGGACATTTCACCCCTCCACTTT	CASSATRDISPLHF
TRBV29-1	.	TRBJ2-7	TRBD1	TGCAGCGTTGAAGATCGCGGGACAGGGGGCTACGAGCAGTACTTC	CSVEDRGTGGYEQYF
TRBV5-4	.	TRBJ1-5	TRBD1	TGTGCCAGCAGCACCCGGACAGGGGACAATCAGCCCCAGCATTTT	CASSTRTGDNQPQHF
TRBV28	once	TRBJ2-7	.	TGTGCCAGCAGTTTTTCAGGGGCCAGATACGAGCAGTACTTC	CASSFSGARYEQYF
TRBV5-6	.	TRBJ2-7	TRBD2	TGTGCCAGCAGCTTGGAAGCGGGGCCGACCTACGAGCAGTACTTC	CASSLEAGPTYEQYF
TRBV19	.	TRBJ1-1	TRBD1	TGTGCCAGTAGTAGGGGGACAGCCTACACTGAAGCTTTCTTT	CASSRGTAYTEAFF
TRBV27	.	TRBJ2-1	.	TGTGCCAGCAGTTCAGGGGTTTTCTACAATGAGCAGTTCTTC	CASSSGVFYNEQFF
TRBV7-9	.	TRBJ2-3	TRBD2	TGTGCCAGCCGACGGGGGGGAGATACGCAGTATTTT	CASRRGGDTQYF
TRBV29-1	.	TRBJ2-5	TRBD1	TGCAGCGTCGGGACAGGGAACCTAGAGACCCAGTACTTC	CSVGTGNLETQYF
TRBV28	once	TRBJ2-1	.	TGTGCCAGCAGCCGGCAGAAGACAGCCGAGCAGTTCTTC	CASSRQKTAEQFF
TRBV5-4	.	TRBJ1-3	.	TGTGCCAGCAGCTCCGACAGATACTCTGGAAACACCATATATTTT	CASSSDRYSGNTIYF
TRBV5-4	.	TRBJ2-4	TRBD2	TGTGCCAGCAGCCCCTCGGGGACTAGCGGGAGAGGAAACATTCAGTACTTC	CASSPSGTSGRGNIQYF
TRBV4-1	.	TRBJ1-5	.	TGCGCCAGCAGCCAAGATCGGTGGCCGGGGCCCCAGCATTTT	CASSQDRWPGPQHF